The 14 T cell receptor beta chains listed next were all sequenced from one sample in a study of blood T cell repertoires in COVID-19. The assay was immunoSEQ multiplex PCR, and TCRdb's table has in-frame clones only and misses some. The sample contains more than 85,000 clones, 84% of which appear only once. The sequenced sample was peripheral blood. The receptors here all came from a middle-aged man with active or convalescent COVID-19.

This sequence joins TRBV5-1 and TRBJ1-5; D is unclear. The CDR3 sequence is 14 residues long. Trimming cost V 0 bases and J 1 base, with 5 bases left between them. In germline, CDR1 is SGHRS, CDR2 YFSETQ. CDR3 nucleotides: TGCGCCAGCAGCTTGGGGCCGAGCAATCAGCCCCAGCATTTT. It translates to CASSLGPSNQPQHF.

The chain couples TRBV11-3 to TRBJ2-7; tentatively, D is TRBD2 (6 bases). V was shortened by 5 bases and J by 5 bases, with 22 bases between the two germline ends. Germline assignment: CDR1 SGHNT and CDR2 YENEEA. The CDR3 contains 16 residues. The DNA of the CDR3 is TGTGCCAGCAGCCAGGCGGGACTCGAAAATGGCCACGAGCAGTACTTC. Protein product: CASSQAGLENGHEQYF.

This chain connects TRBV18 to TRBJ2-5; 8 bases line up with TRBD1. Germline CDR1 reads KGHSH; CDR2 reads LQKENI. Unmatched junction bases numbered 4, after V lost 3 bases and J lost 4 bases. The CDR3 contains 14 residues. CDR3 sequence: CASSPGQGGETQYF. The CDR3 DNA follows: TGTGCCAGCTCACCCGGACAGGGTGGAGAGACCCAGTACTTC.

The genes are TRBV5-4 and TRBJ2-3; 7 nucleotides line up with TRBD1. The CDR3 sequence is 16 residues long. CDR1 is SGHNT and CDR2 is YYREEE in the germline V gene (reference sequence). J lost 1 base, V lost 0 bases, and 5 bases had no gene match. CDR3 in amino acids: CASSLEGGVGTDTQYF. The CDR3 nucleotides read TGTGCCAGCAGCTTGGAAGGGGGCGTCGGCACAGATACGCAGTATTTT.

The rearrangement links TRBV5-1 to TRBJ2-5, with TRBD1 matching over 7 bases. V gave up 0 bases and J gave up 1 base; unmatched junction bases: 9. CDR1 is SGHRS, CDR2 YFSETQ, per germline. The length of the CDR3 is 17 residues. The CDR3 reads CASSLAGRTGLQETQYF. The CDR3 DNA sequence: TGCGCCAGCAGCTTGGCCGGAAGGACAGGCCTCCAAGAGACCCAGTACTTC. The whole variable domain, filled in from reference TRBV5-1 and TRBJ2-5, reads KAGVTQTPRYLIKTRGQQVTLSCSPISGHRSVSWYQQTPGQGLQFLFEYFSETQRNKGNFPGRFSGRQFSNSRSEMNVSTLELGDSALYLCASSLAGRTGLQETQYFGPGTRLLVL.

The chain uses TRBV5-1 and TRBJ1-2; TRBD1 might be the D (6 bases). The germline gives CDR1 SGHRS, CDR2 YFSETQ. The length of the CDR3 is 16 residues. With 0 bases removed from V and 5 bases from J, the gap between germline ends came to 17 bases. The CDR3 DNA reads as TGCGCCAGCAGCTTGGCCGACTCCAGGGGTGGATATGGCTACACCTTC. Its protein product is CASSLADSRGGYGYTF.

The sample holds one count of this clone. This chain links TRBV19 with TRBJ1-1, with a possible D match to TRBD1 (5 bases). Trimming left V 7 bases short and J 5 bases short, with 23 bases between. Germline V gene lookup returns CDR1 LNHDA and CDR2 SQIVND (reference sequence). The CDR3 runs to 16 residues. Here the CDR3 DNA reads TGTGCCAGTATGCGGGGGAGGATGGGACGGTTGACTGAAGCTTTCTTT. It yields the protein CASMRGRMGRLTEAFF.

The genes are TRBV28 and TRBJ2-5, with 8 bases lining up with TRBD1. CDR1 is MDHEN, CDR2 SYDVKM, per germline. The CDR3 is 16 residues long. V lost 2 bases and J lost 2; bases outside the gene matches: 7. The chain's CDR3 is CASSLLGTGAQETQYF. CDR3 DNA: TGTGCCAGCAGTTTACTTGGGACAGGAGCACAAGAGACCCAGTACTTC.

The CDR3 sequence: CASSSPNTGELFF. The CDR3 DNA follows: TGTGCCAGCAGCTCCCCAAACACCGGGGAGCTGTTTTTT. The chain links TRBV7-3 to TRBJ2-2; D gene unclear. Germline V lookup: CDR1 SGHTA, CDR2 FQGTGA. The CDR3 sequence is 13 residues long. V lost 4 bases and J 2 bases, leaving 5 bases between the germline ends.

V and J are TRBV9 and TRBJ2-3, with 10 positions matching TRBD2. With 10 bases clipped from V and 4 bases from J, the junction kept 9 bases outside the gene matches. Germline loops: CDR1 SGDLS, CDR2 YYNGEE. The CDR3 extends over 14 amino acids. CDR3 region: CAGSSGGASDTQYF. In DNA, the CDR3 is TGTGCCGGATCAAGCGGGGGGGCATCAGATACGCAGTATTTT.

The chain links TRBV7-6 to TRBJ2-2, with no clear D. The V gene lost 6 bases and the J gene lost 2 bases, with 4 bases spanning the gap. The CDR3 is 12 amino acids. Germline CDR1 is SGHVS and CDR2 is FNYEAQ. CDR3: CASSLNTGELFF. The DNA of the CDR3 is TGTGCCAGCAGTCTAAACACCGGGGAGCTGTTTTTT. The full variable domain, rest sourced from reference TRBV7-6 and TRBJ2-2, is GAGVSQSPRYKVTKRGQDVALRCDPISGHVSLYWYRQALGQGPEFLTYFNYEAQQDKSGLPNDRFSAERPEGSISTLTIQRTEQRDSAMYRCASSLNTGELFFGEGSRLTVL.

The chain combines TRBV21-1 with TRBJ2-6; whether TRBD1, the table's D call, matches the DNA was not checked. TRBV21-1 is shown as a pseudogene. The CDR3 loop spans 17 amino acids. The CDR3 sequence is CASSKDKGASGANVLTF. In DNA form, the CDR3 reads TGTGCCAGCAGCAAAGATAAGGGGGCCTCTGGGGCCAACGTCCTGACTTTC.

In its sample, this clone was seen a few times. This sequence joins TRBV5-6 and TRBJ2-1; maybe TRBD2 (5 bases). Trimming removed 6 bases from V and 8 bases from J, with 18 bases in between. Germline CDR1 is SGHDT and CDR2 is YYEEEE. CDR3 length: 14 residues. The CDR3 nucleotides are TGTGCCAGCAACCTGCGGGTTGGGGTCCATGAGCAGTTCTTC. This translates into CASNLRVGVHEQFF.

The rearrangement links TRBV30 to TRBJ2-5; D uncertain. In germline, CDR1 is GTSNPN, CDR2 SVGIG (reference sequence). This CDR3 contains 11 residues. The germline V and J ends were trimmed by 0 bases and 5 bases, with 4 bases remaining between them. Here the CDR3 DNA reads TGTGCCTGGAGTGTACGGGAGACCCAGTACTTC. It yields the protein CAWSVRETQYF.